This is a list of T cell receptor beta chains from one sample in a study of vaccination and CD4 T cells after COVID-19. Their antigen targets remain unknown. TCRdb reprocessed the PCR reads via MiXCR and lists one record per CDR3 protein. The sample contains about 18,000 distinct CDR3 sequences, approximately 50% of which appear only once. Material: CD4+ T cells from blood, cultured in vitro, obtained after SARS-CoV-2 vaccination. These receptors came from a human donor who had recovered from COVID-19. The CDR3 runs from the conserved cysteine through the conserved F or W. A D gene is named only where the DNA matches it firmly. Only some rows state a clone size, as once, few, many or a class for expanded clones.

clone size: few
D gene: NA
V gene: TRBV6-5
J gene: TRBJ2-1
CDR3 protein: CASSYPERSYEQFF
CDR3 DNA: TGTGCCAGCAGTTACCCCGAAAGGTCCTATGAGCAGTTCTTC

clone size: NA
D gene: NA
V gene: TRBV27
J gene: TRBJ2-7
CDR3 protein: CASSLARGRNEQYF
CDR3 DNA: TGTGCCAGCAGTTTAGCCAGGGGTCGGAACGAGCAGTACTTC

clone size: once
D gene: NA
V gene: TRBV5-1
J gene: TRBJ1-1
CDR3 protein: CASSLGVGRGAGNTEAFF
CDR3 DNA: TGCGCCAGCAGCTTGGGGGTAGGACGAGGGGCCGGTAACACTGAAGCTTTCTTT

clone size: NA
D gene: TRBD2
V gene: TRBV14
J gene: TRBJ2-7
CDR3 protein: CASSPAGGGYEQYF
CDR3 DNA: TGTGCCAGCAGCCCAGCGGGCGGGGGCTACGAGCAGTACTTC

clone size: NA
D gene: NA
V gene: TRBV20-1
J gene: TRBJ2-1
CDR3 protein: CSANRGARFYNEQFF
CDR3 DNA: TGCAGTGCAAATAGGGGAGCACGGTTCTACAATGAGCAGTTCTTC

clone size: NA
D gene: NA
V gene: TRBV6-5
J gene: TRBJ1-2
CDR3 protein: CASSYLIEGSGYTF
CDR3 DNA: TGTGCCAGCAGTTACTTGATCGAGGGGAGTGGCTACACCTTC

clone size: few
D gene: NA
V gene: TRBV7-2
J gene: TRBJ2-3
CDR3 protein: CASSLRRDTQYF
CDR3 DNA: TGTGCCAGCAGCTTAAGGCGAGATACGCAGTATTTT

clone size: NA
D gene: TRBD1
V gene: TRBV6-2/TRBV6-3
J gene: TRBJ1-2
CDR3 protein: CASSNFPGQAYGYTF
CDR3 DNA: TGTGCCAGCAGTAACTTCCCGGGACAGGCGTATGGCTACACCTTC

clone size: NA
D gene: TRBD1
V gene: TRBV28
J gene: TRBJ1-2
CDR3 protein: CASSVRDRDGYTF
CDR3 DNA: TGTGCCAGCAGTGTCCGGGACAGAGATGGCTACACCTTC

clone size: few
D gene: NA
V gene: TRBV7-6
J gene: TRBJ2-7
CDR3 protein: CASSLEWFRGVGEQYF
CDR3 DNA: TGTGCCAGCAGCCTTGAGTGGTTCAGGGGTGTAGGCGAGCAGTACTTC

clone size: NA
D gene: NA
V gene: TRBV5-6
J gene: TRBJ2-1
CDR3 protein: CASSLQMGRNEQFF
CDR3 DNA: TGTGCCAGCAGCTTGCAAATGGGCAGGAATGAGCAGTTCTTC

clone size: few
D gene: NA
V gene: TRBV7-9
J gene: TRBJ1-6
CDR3 protein: CASSPGVNAPLHF
CDR3 DNA: TGTGCCAGCAGCCCGGGAGTTAACGCACCCCTCCACTTT

clone size: NA
D gene: NA
V gene: TRBV29-1
J gene: TRBJ1-1
CDR3 protein: CSVDGGMNTEAFF
CDR3 DNA: TGCAGCGTTGACGGTGGTATGAACACTGAAGCTTTCTTT

clone size: NA
D gene: NA
V gene: TRBV19
J gene: TRBJ1-5
CDR3 protein: CASSSPLGPQHF
CDR3 DNA: TGTGCCAGTAGTAGCCCCCTGGGGCCCCAGCATTTT

clone size: once
D gene: NA
V gene: TRBV9
J gene: TRBJ1-6
CDR3 protein: CASSGNSYNSPLHF
CDR3 DNA: TGTGCCAGCAGCGGCAACTCCTATAATTCACCCCTCCACTTT

clone size: NA
D gene: TRBD1
V gene: TRBV18
J gene: TRBJ1-6
CDR3 protein: CASSQGQDNSPLHF
CDR3 DNA: TGTGCCAGCTCGCAGGGACAGGATAATTCACCCCTCCACTTT